This note documents a single T cell receptor beta chain sequence. This specimen comes from a study of blood T cell repertoires in COVID-19. Study-level background: Nucleic acid was either cDNA or gDNA, and it came from T cells, B-cell-depleted T cells, or PBMCs.

The data were produced by immunoSEQ multiplex PCR, yet TCRdb's version contains in-frame clones alone and is incomplete. The sample lists roughly 120,000 clones, less than 85% occurring once. The CDR3 runs 15 residues. With 1 base clipped from V and 4 bases from J, the junction kept 2 bases outside the gene matches. CDR1 and CDR2 (germline): LGHNA, YSLEER. The receptor was isolated from a human donor in a cohort sampled during active or convalescent COVID-19. The specimen was peripheral blood. This chain links TRBV4-3 with TRBJ2-1, with TRBD2 identical over 9 bases. CDR3 coding DNA: TGCGCCAGCAGCCAAGTGACTAGCGGTTACAATGAGCAGTTCTTC. This encodes CASSQVTSGYNEQFF.